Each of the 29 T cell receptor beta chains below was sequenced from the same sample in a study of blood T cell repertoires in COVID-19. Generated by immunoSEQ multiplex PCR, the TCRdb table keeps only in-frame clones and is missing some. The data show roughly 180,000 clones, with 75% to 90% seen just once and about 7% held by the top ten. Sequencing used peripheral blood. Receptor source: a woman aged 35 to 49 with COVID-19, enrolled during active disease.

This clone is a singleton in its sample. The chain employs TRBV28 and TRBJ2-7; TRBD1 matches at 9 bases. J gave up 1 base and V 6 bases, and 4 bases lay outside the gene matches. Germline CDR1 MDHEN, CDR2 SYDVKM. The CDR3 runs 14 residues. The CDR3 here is CASRGQGRSYEQYF. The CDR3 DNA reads TGTGCCAGCAGAGGACAGGGGCGTTCCTACGAGCAGTACTTC.

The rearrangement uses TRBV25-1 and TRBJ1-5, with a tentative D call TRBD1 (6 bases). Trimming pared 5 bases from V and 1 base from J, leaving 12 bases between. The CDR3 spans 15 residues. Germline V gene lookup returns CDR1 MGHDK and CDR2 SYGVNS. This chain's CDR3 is CASSNADSSNQPQHF. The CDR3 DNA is TGTGCCAGCAGTAACGCGGACAGCAGCAATCAGCCCCAGCATTTT.

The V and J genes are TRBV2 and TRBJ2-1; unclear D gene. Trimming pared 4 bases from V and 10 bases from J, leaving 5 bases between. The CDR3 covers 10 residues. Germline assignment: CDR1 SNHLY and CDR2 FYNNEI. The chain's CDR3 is CASSGSEQFF. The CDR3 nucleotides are TGTGCCAGCAGTGGTTCGGAGCAGTTCTTC.

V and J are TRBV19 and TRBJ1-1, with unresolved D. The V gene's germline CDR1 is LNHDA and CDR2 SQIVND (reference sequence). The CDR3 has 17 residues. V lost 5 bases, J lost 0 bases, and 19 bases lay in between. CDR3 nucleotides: TGTGCCAGTAGTGCGGGCGCTGGCGTCGGGGTGAACACTGAAGCTTTCTTT. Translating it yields CASSAGAGVGVNTEAFF.

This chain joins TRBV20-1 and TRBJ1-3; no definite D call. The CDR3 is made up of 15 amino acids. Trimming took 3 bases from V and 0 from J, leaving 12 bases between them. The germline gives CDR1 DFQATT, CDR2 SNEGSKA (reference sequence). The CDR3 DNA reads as TGCAGTGCTAGTCCGACACTCAGCTCTGGAAACACCATATATTTT. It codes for CSASPTLSSGNTIYF.

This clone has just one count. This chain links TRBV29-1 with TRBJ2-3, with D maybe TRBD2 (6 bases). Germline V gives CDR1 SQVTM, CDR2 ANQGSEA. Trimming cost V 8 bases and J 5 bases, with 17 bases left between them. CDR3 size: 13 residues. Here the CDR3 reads CSLKRRLVDTQYF. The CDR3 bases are TGCAGCCTGAAGCGGCGACTAGTAGATACGCAGTATTTT.

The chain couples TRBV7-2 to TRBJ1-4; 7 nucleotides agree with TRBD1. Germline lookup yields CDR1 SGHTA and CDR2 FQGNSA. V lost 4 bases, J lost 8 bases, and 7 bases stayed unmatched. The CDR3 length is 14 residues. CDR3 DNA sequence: TGTGCCAGCAGCTCCCGACAGGGACGGGAAAAACTGTTTTTT. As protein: CASSSRQGREKLFF.

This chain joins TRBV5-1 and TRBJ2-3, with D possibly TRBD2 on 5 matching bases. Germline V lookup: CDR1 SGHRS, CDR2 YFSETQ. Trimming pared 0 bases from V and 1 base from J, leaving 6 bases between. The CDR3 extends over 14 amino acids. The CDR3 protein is CASSLVLGTDTQYF. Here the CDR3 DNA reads TGCGCCAGCAGCTTGGTACTAGGCACAGATACGCAGTATTTT.

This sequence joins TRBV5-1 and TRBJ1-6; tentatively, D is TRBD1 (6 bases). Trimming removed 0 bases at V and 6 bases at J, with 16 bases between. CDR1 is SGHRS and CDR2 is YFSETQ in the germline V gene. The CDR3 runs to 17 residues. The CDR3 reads CASSLGTDSWVNSPLHF. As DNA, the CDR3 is TGCGCCAGCAGCTTGGGGACGGACAGTTGGGTTAATTCACCCCTCCACTTT.

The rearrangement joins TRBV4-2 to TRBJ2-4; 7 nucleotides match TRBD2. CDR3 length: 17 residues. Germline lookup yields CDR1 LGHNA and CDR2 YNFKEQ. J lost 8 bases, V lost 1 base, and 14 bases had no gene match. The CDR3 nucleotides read TGTGCCAGCAGCCAAGGGGGGGGTGCGGGGTTTAGGGACATTCAGTACTTC. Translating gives CASSQGGGAGFRDIQYF.

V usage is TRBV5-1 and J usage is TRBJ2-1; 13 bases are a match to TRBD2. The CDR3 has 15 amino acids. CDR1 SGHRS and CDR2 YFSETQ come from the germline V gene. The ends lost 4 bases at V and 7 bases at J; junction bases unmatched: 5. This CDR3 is CASSPGLAGENEQFF. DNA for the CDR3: TGCGCCAGCAGCCCAGGACTAGCGGGAGAGAATGAGCAGTTCTTC. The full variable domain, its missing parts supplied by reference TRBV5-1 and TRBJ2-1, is KAGVTQTPRYLIKTRGQQVTLSCSPISGHRSVSWYQQTPGQGLQFLFEYFSETQRNKGNFPGRFSGRQFSNSRSEMNVSTLELGDSALYLCASSPGLAGENEQFFGPGTRLTVL.

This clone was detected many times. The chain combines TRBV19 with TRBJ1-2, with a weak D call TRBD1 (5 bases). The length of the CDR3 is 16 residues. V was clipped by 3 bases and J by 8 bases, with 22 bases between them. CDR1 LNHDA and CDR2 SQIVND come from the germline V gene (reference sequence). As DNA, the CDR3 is TGTGCCAGTAGTATCCTCTTCGGGGGAGGAAGGGGCGGCTACACCTTC. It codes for CASSILFGGGRGGYTF.

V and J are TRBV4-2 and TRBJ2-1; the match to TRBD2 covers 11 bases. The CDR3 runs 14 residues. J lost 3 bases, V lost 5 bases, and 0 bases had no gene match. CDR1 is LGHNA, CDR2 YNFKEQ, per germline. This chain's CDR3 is CASSGTSGYNEQFF. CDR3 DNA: TGTGCCAGCAGCGGGACTAGCGGCTACAATGAGCAGTTCTTC.

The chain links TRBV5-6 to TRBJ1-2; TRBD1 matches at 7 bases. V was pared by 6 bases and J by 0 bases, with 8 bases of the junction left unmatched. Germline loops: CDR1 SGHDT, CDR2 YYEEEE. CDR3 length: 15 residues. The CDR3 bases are TGTGCCAGCACCGATGGAGGGACAGCTAACTATGGCTACACCTTC. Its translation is CASTDGGTANYGYTF.

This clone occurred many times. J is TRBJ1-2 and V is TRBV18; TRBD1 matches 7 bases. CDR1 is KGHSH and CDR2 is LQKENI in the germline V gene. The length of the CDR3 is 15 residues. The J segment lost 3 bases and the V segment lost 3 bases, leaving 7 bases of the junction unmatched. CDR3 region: CASSPPAGTDYGYTF. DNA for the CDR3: TGTGCCAGCTCACCCCCGGCTGGGACAGACTATGGCTACACCTTC.

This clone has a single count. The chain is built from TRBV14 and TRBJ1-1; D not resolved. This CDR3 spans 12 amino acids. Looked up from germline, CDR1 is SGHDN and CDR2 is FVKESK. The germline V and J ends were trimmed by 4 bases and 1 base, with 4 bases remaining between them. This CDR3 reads CASSRRNTEAFF. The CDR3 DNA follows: TGTGCCAGCAGCCGGAGGAACACTGAAGCTTTCTTT.

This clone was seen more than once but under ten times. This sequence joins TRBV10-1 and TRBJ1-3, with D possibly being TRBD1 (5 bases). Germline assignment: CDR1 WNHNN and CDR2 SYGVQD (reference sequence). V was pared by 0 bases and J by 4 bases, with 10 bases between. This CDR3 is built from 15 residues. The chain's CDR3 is CASSESGHQGNTIYF. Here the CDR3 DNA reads TGCGCCAGCAGTGAGTCGGGGCACCAAGGAAACACCATATATTTT.

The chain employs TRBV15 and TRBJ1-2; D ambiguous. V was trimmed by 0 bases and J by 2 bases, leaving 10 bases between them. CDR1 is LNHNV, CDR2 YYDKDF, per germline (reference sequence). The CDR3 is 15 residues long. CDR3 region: CATSRDLTGNYGYTF. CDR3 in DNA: TGTGCCACCAGCAGAGACCTGACGGGGAACTATGGCTACACCTTC.

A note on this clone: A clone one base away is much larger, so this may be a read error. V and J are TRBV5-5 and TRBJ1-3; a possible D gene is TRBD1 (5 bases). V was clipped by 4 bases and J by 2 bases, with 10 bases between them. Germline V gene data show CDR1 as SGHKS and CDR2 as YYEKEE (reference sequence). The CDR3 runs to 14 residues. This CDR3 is CASSPQGTGNTIYF. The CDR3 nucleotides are TGTGCCAGCAGCCCGCAGGGTACTGGAAACACCATATATTTT.

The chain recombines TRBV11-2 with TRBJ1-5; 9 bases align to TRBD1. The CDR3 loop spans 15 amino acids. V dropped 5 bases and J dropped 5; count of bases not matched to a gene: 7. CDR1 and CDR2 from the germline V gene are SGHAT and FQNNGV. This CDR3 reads CASSPRQGGDQPQHF. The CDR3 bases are TGTGCCAGCAGCCCCAGACAGGGGGGGGATCAGCCCCAGCATTTT.

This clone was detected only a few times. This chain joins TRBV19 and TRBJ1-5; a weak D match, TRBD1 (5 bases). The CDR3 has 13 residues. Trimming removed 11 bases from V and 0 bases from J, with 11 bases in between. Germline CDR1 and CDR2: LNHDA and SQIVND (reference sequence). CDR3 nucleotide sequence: TGTGCCGCAAGGACACATAGCAATCAGCCCCAGCATTTT. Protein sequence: CAARTHSNQPQHF.

CDR3 sequence (DNA): TGCGCCAGCAGCTTGGGGACAGGGGGACATAGCAATCAGCCCCAGCATTTT. The encoded protein is CASSLGTGGHSNQPQHF. This chain joins TRBV5-1 and TRBJ1-5, with 10 bases identical to TRBD1. J gave up 0 bases and V 0 bases, and 3 bases lay outside the gene matches. The CDR3 spans 17 residues. The V gene's germline CDR1 is SGHRS and CDR2 YFSETQ.

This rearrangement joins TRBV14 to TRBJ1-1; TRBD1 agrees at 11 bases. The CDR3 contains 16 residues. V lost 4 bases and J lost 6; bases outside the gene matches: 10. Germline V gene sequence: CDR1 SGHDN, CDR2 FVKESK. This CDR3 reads CASSPLGTGGDPEAFF. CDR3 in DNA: TGTGCCAGCAGCCCTCTCGGGACAGGGGGTGATCCTGAAGCTTTCTTT.

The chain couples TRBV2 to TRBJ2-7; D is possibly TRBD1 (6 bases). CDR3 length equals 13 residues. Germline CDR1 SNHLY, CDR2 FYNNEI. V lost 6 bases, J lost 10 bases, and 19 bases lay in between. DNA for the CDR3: TGTGCCAGCAGCCGTTCTCATGGGGGCAAACAGTACTTC. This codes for CASSRSHGGKQYF.

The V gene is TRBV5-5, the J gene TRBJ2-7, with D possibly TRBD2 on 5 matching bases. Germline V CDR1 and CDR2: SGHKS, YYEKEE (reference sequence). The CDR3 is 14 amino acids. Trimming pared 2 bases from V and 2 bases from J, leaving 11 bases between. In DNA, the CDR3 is TGTGCCAGCAGCTTAGTGGAGGTCCCCTACGAGCAGTACTTC. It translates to CASSLVEVPYEQYF.

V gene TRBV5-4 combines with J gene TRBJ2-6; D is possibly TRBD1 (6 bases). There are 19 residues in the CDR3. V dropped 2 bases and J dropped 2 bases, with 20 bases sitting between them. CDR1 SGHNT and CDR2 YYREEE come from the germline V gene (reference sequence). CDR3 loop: CASSFGTAGVFPGANVLTF. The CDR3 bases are TGTGCCAGCAGCTTTGGGACGGCAGGGGTTTTTCCTGGGGCCAACGTCCTGACTTTC.

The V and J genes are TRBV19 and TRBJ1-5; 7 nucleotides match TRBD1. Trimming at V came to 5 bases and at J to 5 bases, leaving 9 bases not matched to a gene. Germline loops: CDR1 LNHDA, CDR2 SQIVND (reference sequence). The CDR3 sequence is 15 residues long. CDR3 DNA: TGTGCCAGTAGTCTACAGGGGTTTGGGGATCAGCCCCAGCATTTT. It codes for CASSLQGFGDQPQHF.

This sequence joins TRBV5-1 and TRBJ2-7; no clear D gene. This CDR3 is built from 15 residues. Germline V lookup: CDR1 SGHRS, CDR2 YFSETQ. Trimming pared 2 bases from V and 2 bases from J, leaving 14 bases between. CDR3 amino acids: CASSFFSSEPYEQYF. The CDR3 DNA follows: TGCGCCAGCAGCTTCTTTAGCTCGGAGCCCTACGAGCAGTACTTC.

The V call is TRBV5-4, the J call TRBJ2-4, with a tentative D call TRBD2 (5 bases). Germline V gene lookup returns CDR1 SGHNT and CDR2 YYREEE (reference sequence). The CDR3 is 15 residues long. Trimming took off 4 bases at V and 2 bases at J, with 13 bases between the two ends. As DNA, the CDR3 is TGTGCCAGCAGCCCCTTGAGCGGAACCAAAAACATTCAGTACTTC. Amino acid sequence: CASSPLSGTKNIQYF.